This T cell receptor (beta chain) was identified during a study of T cell repertoires in cytomegalovirus infection. Whole-study findings and limits: Of the TCR beta families, the public ones yielded a cumulative frequency that identified carriers of CMV plus the relevant HLA.

Via MiXCR, TCRdb re-called the reads, giving one row per CDR3 protein. Of about 740,000 distinct CDR3 sequences in the sample, less than 40% were seen once. Worth noting for this clonotype: Its antigen is currently unknown.

CDR3 length: 16 amino acids. CDR1 is MGHRA, CDR2 YSYEKL, per germline. The ends lost 4 bases at V and 0 bases at J; junction bases unmatched: 8. This TCR was recovered from a human donor in good health (CMV status not recorded). Some clones in this sample may be carry-over from other donors' samples. The sequencing sample was made of PBMCs. The rearrangement joins TRBV4-1 to TRBJ1-1; 7 nucleotides align to TRBD1. The CDR3 DNA follows: TGCGCCAGCAGCCCCCGAGGGGACAGTATGAACACTGAAGCTTTCTTT. Protein sequence: CASSPRGDSMNTEAFF.